This T cell receptor beta chain derives from a study of T cell responses to AZD1222 COVID-19 vaccine. Here immunoSEQ multiplex PCR was the method, and the copy in TCRdb shows in-frame clones only, minus some. The profile shows 200,000 or so clones, 75% to 90% of them singletons. The CDR3 is made up of 14 amino acids. V lost 0 bases and J 7 bases, leaving 12 bases between the germline ends. CDR1 MNHEY and CDR2 SVGAGI come from the germline V gene. This clonotype was sampled from an adult in good health. The chain is built from TRBV6-5 and TRBJ1-2; maybe TRBD1 (5 bases). The sequences come from peripheral blood, collected on day 0 of AZD1222 vaccination. CDR3 DNA: TGTGCCAGCAGTTACTCGATCAGGGAGGGTGGCTACACCTTC. Translating gives CASSYSIREGGYTF.